This T cell receptor beta chain was recorded in a study of OX40 agonist ivuxolimab in advanced cancers. The overall study: Dose-escalation patients were diagnosed with hepatocellular carcinoma, melanoma, renal cell cancer or head and neck cancer.

Concerning this clone: Germline and junction disagree at one end, which may indicate a read error.

The CDR3 extends over 15 amino acids. Germline loops: CDR1 SGHRS, CDR2 YFSETQ. Here immunoSEQ multiplex PCR was the method, and the copy in TCRdb shows in-frame clones only, minus some. This table holds 55,000 to 65,000 clones, about 88% found once. The specimen comprised CD4+ or CD8+ T cells sorted from blood, sampled in a trial of the OX40 agonist ivuxolimab. This sequence originates from an adult with an advanced solid tumor such as melanoma, head and neck, liver or kidney cancer. This chain uses TRBV5-1 with TRBJ2-5; TRBD2 is a possible D gene (6 bases). The CDR3 DNA sequence: TGCGCCAGCAGCATATCCGGGACTCTTAGAGAGGCCCAGTACTTC. It specifies CASSISGTLREAQYF.